One T cell receptor beta chain is described in this entry. V dropped 4 bases and J dropped 6; count of bases not matched to a gene: 4. CDR3 length: 13 amino acids. Per the germline V gene, CDR1 is SGHVS and CDR2 is FNYEAQ. The repertoire was sequenced with immunoSEQ multiplex PCR; TCRdb's copy has only in-frame clones and lacks some. The top ten clones hold around 2.8% of a sample with around 64,000 clones, 92% of them seen once. The data derive from a study of T cells after somatic rescue of genetic block. The chain couples TRBV7-6 to TRBJ1-2; 8 nucleotides match TRBD1. The source material was peripheral blood mononuclear cells (PBMCs). This receptor was taken from a man aged 35 to 55. The CDR3 nucleotides read TGTGCCAGCAGCTCTGGGACAGGCGATGGCTACACCTTC. This codes for CASSSGTGDGYTF.